These 15 T cell receptor beta chains originate from one sample sequenced in a study of T cell repertoires in cytomegalovirus infection. MiXCR, applied by TCRdb to the reads, yields one record per CDR3 protein. In the table there are hundreds of thousands of distinct CDR3 sequences, roughly 15% of which are singletons. The sequenced material came from PBMCs. These receptors all come from a human donor in good health (CMV status not recorded). Some clones in this sample may be carry-over from other donors' samples.

This clonotype came up a few times. The rearrangement links TRBV28 to TRBJ1-5; D gene ambiguous. The length of the CDR3 is 13 residues. Germline assignment: CDR1 MDHEN and CDR2 SYDVKM. V lost 7 bases, J lost 5 bases, and 12 bases lay in between. DNA of the CDR3: TGTGCCAGCAAAGTGTCCGGTGATCAGCCCCAGCATTTT. It translates to CASKVSGDQPQHF. Supplemented by reference TRBV28 and TRBJ1-5, the full variable domain reads DVKVTQSSRYLVKRTGEKVFLECVQDMDHENMFWYRQDPGLGLRLIYFSYDVKMKEKGDIPEGYSVSREKKERFSLILESASTNQTSMYLCASKVSGDQPQHFGDGTRLSIL.

The CDR3 sequence is CASNNPEWETQYF. Here the CDR3 DNA reads TGCGCCAGCAACAACCCGGAGTGGGAGACCCAGTACTTC. The V gene is TRBV4-1, the J gene TRBJ2-5; D is ambiguous. The germline gives CDR1 MGHRA, CDR2 YSYEKL. The CDR3 runs to 13 residues. The V end was cut by 7 bases, the J end by 5 bases, with 14 bases between.

This clonotype was seen a few times. This chain connects TRBV25-1 to TRBJ2-2, with TRBD1 matching 8 bases. Trimming took 4 bases from V and 7 from J; bases not matched to a gene: 8. Germline CDR1 and CDR2: MGHDK and SYGVNS. CDR3 length: 15 residues. For the CDR3, the DNA is TGTGCCAGCAGTGGACAACCAGGGGGCAGCGGGGAGCTGTTTTTT. This encodes CASSGQPGGSGELFF.

This sequence joins TRBV6-8 and TRBJ1-4; a weak D match, TRBD1 (6 bases). CDR3 length: 12 residues. Trimming cost V 6 bases and J 5 bases, with 7 bases left between them. The V gene's germline CDR1 is MNHGY and CDR2 SAAAGT. The CDR3 nucleotides read TGTGCCAGCAGAACAGGGAATGAAAAACTGTTTTTT. Translating gives CASRTGNEKLFF.

Ten or more counts support this clonotype. The rearrangement joins TRBV7-2 to TRBJ2-2, with D unresolved. V gave up 7 bases and J gave up 8 bases, with 11 bases separating them. This CDR3 has 12 residues. Per the germline V gene, CDR1 is SGHTA and CDR2 is FQGNSA. DNA for the CDR3: TGTGCCAGCACCCTTATGGAGGGGGAGCTGTTTTTT. Amino acids: CASTLMEGELFF.

In its sample, this clonotype was seen a few times. This chain links TRBV5-4 with TRBJ2-2; D not resolved. CDR3 length: 12 residues. Looked up from germline, CDR1 is SGHNT and CDR2 is YYREEE (reference sequence). With 0 bases removed from V and 5 bases from J, the gap between germline ends came to 2 bases. CDR3: CASSLETGELFF. CDR3 in DNA: TGTGCCAGCAGCTTGGAGACCGGGGAGCTGTTTTTT. The full variable domain, completed using reference TRBV5-4 and TRBJ2-2, is ETGVTQSPTHLIKTRGQQVTLRCSSQSGHNTVSWYQQALGQGPQFIFQYYREEENGRGNFPPRFSGLQFPNYSSELNVNALELDDSALYLCASSLETGELFFGEGSRLTVL.

This clonotype was seen at least ten times. V and J are TRBV6-2 or TRBV6-3 and TRBJ1-5, with D tentatively TRBD1 (5 bases). The CDR3 covers 17 residues. V lost 7 bases and J lost 3, with 22 bases in between. CDR1 is MNHEY and CDR2 is SVGEGT in the germline V gene. Here the CDR3 reads CASKNGGVDSNNQPQHF. CDR3 DNA: TGTGCCAGCAAGAACGGCGGGGTAGACAGCAACAATCAGCCCCAGCATTTT.

The chain is built from TRBV20-1 and TRBJ1-6; 12 bases agree with TRBD1. There are 16 residues in the CDR3. V shed 3 bases and J 5 bases; nucleotides not matched to a gene: 5. Germline CDR1 DFQATT, CDR2 SNEGSKA (reference sequence). The CDR3 DNA reads as TGCAGTGCTAGGCTGGGACAGGGGGCAGATAATTCACCCCTCCACTTT. This codes for CSARLGQGADNSPLHF.

The table lists this clonotype with many counts. The rearrangement links TRBV7-2 to TRBJ1-1; D is undetermined. Per the germline V gene, CDR1 is SGHTA and CDR2 is FQGNSA. V gave up 6 bases and J gave up 4 bases, with 18 bases separating them. The CDR3 contains 15 residues. The CDR3 nucleotides read TGTGCCAGCAGAGTCGCCAGCGGTTCGGGCACTGAAGCTTTCTTT. Translated, it gives CASRVASGSGTEAFF.

The genes are TRBV12-3 or TRBV12-4 and TRBJ2-7; D gene unclear. The CDR3 covers 14 residues. V was cut by 1 base and J by 1 base, with 8 bases left in between. The CDR3 region is CASSLVGLSYEQYF. CDR3 coding DNA: TGTGCCAGCAGTTTAGTAGGGTTATCCTACGAGCAGTACTTC.

The V call is TRBV6-1, the J call TRBJ2-2; no clear D. The CDR3 has 14 amino acids. Germline V gives CDR1 MNHNS, CDR2 SASEGT. V was cut by 4 bases and J by 1 base, with 7 bases left in between. CDR3 nucleotide sequence: TGTGCCAGCAGTGTAGCAGTGAACACCGGGGAGCTGTTTTTT. This encodes CASSVAVNTGELFF.

This clonotype has a handful of counts. The rearrangement joins TRBV20-1 to TRBJ2-3; the D gene could be TRBD1 or TRBD2 (5 bases each). The CDR3 consists of 16 residues. Germline assignment: CDR1 DFQATT and CDR2 SNEGSKA (reference sequence). Trimming took off 8 bases at V and 2 bases at J, with 23 bases between the two ends. The CDR3, as DNA: TGCAGTACCCGGGACGTGATCCCTGACAACACAGATACGCAGTATTTT. This gives the protein CSTRDVIPDNTDTQYF.

The CDR3 sequence: CATSDDSSGNTIYF. The CDR3 region has the DNA TGTGCCACCAGTGACGACAGCTCTGGAAACACCATATATTTT. The chain joins TRBV24-1 to TRBJ1-3; tentative D call: TRBD1 (5 bases). Germline CDR1 is KGHDR and CDR2 is SFDVKD. V shed 4 bases and J shed 0 bases, with 6 bases lying between them. This CDR3 contains 14 residues.

In this sample, this clonotype turned up many times. The chain employs TRBV7-2 and TRBJ2-1; 10 nucleotides line up with TRBD2. The CDR3 is made up of 14 amino acids. Germline CDR1 and CDR2: SGHTA and FQGNSA. The junction had 7 bases not matched to a gene; V was cut back by 10 bases and J by 4 bases. CDR3 in amino acids: CATAQRGGYNEQFF. CDR3 coding DNA: TGTGCCACCGCCCAGCGGGGGGGATACAATGAGCAGTTCTTC. Drawing the rest from reference TRBV7-2 and TRBJ2-1, the complete variable domain is GAGVSQSPSNKVTEKGKDVELRCDPISGHTALYWYRQSLGQGLEFLIYFQGNSAPDKSGLPSDRFSAERTGGSVSTLTIQRTQQEDSAVYLCATAQRGGYNEQFFGPGTRLTVL.

This clonotype was detected ten times or more. The genes are TRBV7-2 and TRBJ1-6, with D uncertain. V shed 5 bases and J shed 8 bases, with 10 bases lying between them. Germline assignment: CDR1 SGHTA and CDR2 FQGNSA. CDR3 length: 13 amino acids. The CDR3 sequence: CASSPQSDSPLHF. The DNA for the CDR3 is TGTGCCAGCAGCCCCCAAAGTGATTCACCCCTCCACTTT. The full variable domain, rest sourced from reference TRBV7-2 and TRBJ1-6, is GAGVSQSPSNKVTEKGKDVELRCDPISGHTALYWYRQSLGQGLEFLIYFQGNSAPDKSGLPSDRFSAERTGGSVSTLTIQRTQQEDSAVYLCASSPQSDSPLHFGNGTRLTVT.